Following are 14 T cell receptor beta chains from one sample sequenced in a study of T cell responses to AZD1222 COVID-19 vaccine. Generated by immunoSEQ multiplex PCR, the TCRdb table keeps only in-frame clones and is missing some. This table holds approximately 88,000 clones, about 90% found once. Sample: peripheral blood, taken on day 0 of AZD1222 vaccination. The receptors stem from an adult in good health.

V gene TRBV6-5 combines with J gene TRBJ1-1; no clear D. The V and J ends lost 0 bases and 0 bases respectively, with 8 bases between them. Germline V CDR1 and CDR2: MNHEY, SVGAGI. There are 15 residues in the CDR3. The CDR3 here is CASSYSGSLNTEAFF. The CDR3 bases are TGTGCCAGCAGTTACTCGGGGAGCCTGAACACTGAAGCTTTCTTT.

The chain joins TRBV28 to TRBJ2-7; D might be TRBD1 (5 bases). Trimming took 5 bases from V and 6 from J, leaving 14 bases between them. Germline CDR1 is MDHEN and CDR2 is SYDVKM. The CDR3 is made up of 13 amino acids. The DNA of the CDR3 is TGTGCCAGCAGTCCAAGCAGGGTTCGCGAGCAGTACTTC. It yields the protein CASSPSRVREQYF.

V and J are TRBV19 and TRBJ1-1; TRBD1 aligns across 9 bases. V shed 2 bases, J shed 3 bases, and the junction held 4 bases outside the gene matches. Germline V CDR1 and CDR2: LNHDA, SQIVND (reference sequence). CDR3 size: 15 residues. Here the CDR3 DNA reads TGTGCCAGTAGTATACGGACAGGGGAGGACACTGAAGCTTTCTTT. It translates to CASSIRTGEDTEAFF. The full variable domain, in which reference TRBV19 and TRBJ1-1 provide the parts outside the CDR3, is DGGITQSPKYLFRKEGQNVTLSCEQNLNHDAMYWYRQDPGQGLRLIYYSQIVNDFQKGDIAEGYSVSREKKESFPLTVTSAQKNPTAFYLCASSIRTGEDTEAFFGQGTRLTVV.

The chain uses TRBV10-3 and TRBJ2-2; 10 nucleotides align to TRBD1. With V trimmed by 7 bases and J by 4 bases, 3 bases remained unmatched. Germline V gene sequence: CDR1 ENHRY, CDR2 SYGVKD. CDR3 length equals 14 residues. The CDR3 protein is CAITRTGGTGELFF. The DNA of the CDR3 is TGTGCCATCACCAGGACAGGGGGCACCGGGGAGCTGTTTTTT.

V usage is TRBV3-1 (or the pseudogene TRBV3-2) and J usage is TRBJ1-5; D not certain. The CDR3 is 14 amino acids. Germline values: CDR1 LGHDT, CDR2 YNNKEL (reference sequence). Trimming stripped 1 base from V and 0 bases from J, with 4 bases between. CDR3 loop: CASSQGDSNQPQHF. The CDR3 bases are TGTGCCAGCAGCCAAGGGGATAGCAATCAGCCCCAGCATTTT.

V and J are TRBV28 and TRBJ2-3; possible D gene TRBD1, 5 bases. The V and J ends lost 6 bases and 5 bases respectively, with 18 bases between them. The CDR3 spans 15 residues. CDR1 is MDHEN, CDR2 SYDVKM, per germline. The CDR3: CASSPGGAVRDTQYF. In nucleotides, the CDR3 is TGTGCCAGCAGCCCCGGTGGGGCAGTTAGAGATACGCAGTATTTT.

The J gene is TRBJ2-1, the V gene TRBV10-2, with no clear D. CDR1 is WSHSY and CDR2 is SAAADI in the germline V gene. Deletions cut 4 bases from V and 6 bases from J, with 7 bases between. The CDR3 consists of 12 residues. CDR3 bases: TGCGCCAGCAGTGGTTTGGGCAATGAGCAGTTCTTC. Encoded protein: CASSGLGNEQFF.

V gene TRBV10-2 combines with J gene TRBJ2-1, with D possibly matching TRBD2 (5 bases). CDR1 and CDR2 (germline): WSHSY, SAAADI. The germline V and J ends were trimmed by 8 bases and 4 bases, with 21 bases remaining between them. CDR3 length equals 16 residues. This CDR3 reads CASRGYVTTIYNEQFF. The CDR3 DNA reads as TGCGCCAGCCGCGGGTACGTTACGACGATTTACAATGAGCAGTTCTTC.

The chain is built from TRBV10-3 and TRBJ2-5, with D possibly TRBD1 on 6 matching bases. The CDR3 sequence is 15 residues long. Trimming took 4 bases from V and 4 from J, leaving 16 bases between them. From germline, CDR1 is ENHRY and CDR2 SYGVKD. The CDR3 loop is CAISGSGERGETQYF. CDR3 nucleotides: TGTGCCATCAGTGGTTCAGGGGAGAGGGGAGAGACCCAGTACTTC.

The chain links TRBV7-8 to TRBJ2-1; tentative D call: TRBD2 (6 bases). Germline CDR1 is SGHVS and CDR2 is FQNEAQ. The CDR3 extends over 14 amino acids. The V end was cut by 5 bases, the J end by 5 bases, with 13 bases between. CDR3 DNA sequence: TGTGCCAGCAGCCCAAGGAGGGGCAACAATGAGCAGTTCTTC. It codes for CASSPRRGNNEQFF.

V usage is TRBV6-5 and J usage is TRBJ1-1; D gene ambiguous. Trimming removed 0 bases at V and 4 bases at J, with 15 bases between. CDR1 MNHEY and CDR2 SVGAGI come from the germline V gene. The CDR3 contains 16 residues. The CDR3, as DNA: TGTGCCAGCAGTTACTCGAATCAGAGGGAAAGCACTGAAGCTTTCTTT. Its translation is CASSYSNQRESTEAFF.

This chain joins TRBV20-1 and TRBJ2-3, with D perhaps matching TRBD1 or TRBD2 (5 bases each). V was trimmed by 3 bases and J by 0 bases, leaving 7 bases between them. Germline loops: CDR1 DFQATT, CDR2 SNEGSKA (reference sequence). This CDR3 spans 13 amino acids. The CDR3 region has the DNA TGCAGTGCTAGTGGGGGAAGCACAGATACGCAGTATTTT. As protein: CSASGGSTDTQYF.

V usage is TRBV6-5 and J usage is TRBJ2-7; tentatively, D is TRBD1 (6 bases). Germline values: CDR1 MNHEY, CDR2 SVGAGI. V was pared by 7 bases and J by 5 bases, with 12 bases between. This CDR3 region has 12 residues. The CDR3 sequence: CASKQGMNEQYF. DNA of the CDR3: TGTGCCAGCAAACAGGGTATGAACGAGCAGTACTTC.

The CDR3 DNA reads TGTGCCAGCAGTGAAGGGGGCTGGACTGAAGCTTTCTTT. It yields the protein CASSEGGWTEAFF. This sequence joins TRBV2 and TRBJ1-1; possibly TRBD1 for D (5 bases). The V gene lost 1 base and the J gene lost 5 bases, with 8 bases spanning the gap. The germline gives CDR1 SNHLY, CDR2 FYNNEI. The length of the CDR3 is 13 residues.